This is a list of T cell receptor beta chains from one sample in a study of control samples from healthy donors and cancer patients. The protocol was immunoSEQ multiplex PCR, while the TCRdb copy is restricted to in-frame clones and leaves out a portion. The table includes about 84,000 clones, roughly 91% detected once. The sequencing input was blood. Receptors were obtained from a man aged 25 to 40 in good health. CDR3s include the opening cysteine and the closing phenylalanine or tryptophan. The order of the fields is D gene, V gene, J gene, clone size, CDR3 protein, CDR3 DNA. The D gene is left open where the match is weak. The size field is filled for only some rows; it gives once, few, many or a size class.

>TRBD1|TRBV30|TRBJ1-5|NA
CAWSTGGTGLQPQHF
TGTGCCTGGAGTACGGGCGGGACAGGCCTACAGCCCCAGCATTTT
>TRBD1|TRBV11-2|TRBJ2-7|NA
CASRSKGQGAYEQYF
TGTGCCAGCAGGAGTAAGGGACAGGGGGCCTACGAGCAGTACTTC
>NA|TRBV24-1|TRBJ1-5|NA
CATSDGNQPQHF
TGTGCCACCAGTGATGGGAATCAGCCCCAGCATTTT
>NA|TRBV28|TRBJ1-4|NA
CASTQNEKLFF
TGTGCCAGCACCCAAAATGAAAAACTGTTTTTT
>NA|TRBV18|TRBJ2-3|NA
CASSPPGLDNTDTQYF
TGTGCCAGCTCACCACCGGGACTCGACAACACAGATACGCAGTATTTT
>NA|TRBV5-1|TRBJ2-7|NA
CASSSAGVGDEQYF
TGCGCCAGCAGTTCCGCAGGGGTAGGGGACGAGCAGTACTTC
>TRBD2|TRBV5-1|TRBJ2-1|NA
CASSWGRGLMGNEQFF
TGCGCCAGCAGCTGGGGGAGGGGTTTAATGGGCAATGAGCAGTTCTTC
>TRBD2|TRBV7-9|TRBJ2-1|NA
CASSLAMIAGSNEQFF
TGTGCCAGCAGCTTAGCGATGATAGCGGGAAGCAATGAGCAGTTCTTC
>TRBD1|TRBV5-1|TRBJ2-7|NA
CASSRSGTGSTYEQYF
TGCGCCAGCAGTCGGTCCGGGACAGGCTCGACCTACGAGCAGTACTTC
>NA|TRBV2|TRBJ2-5|once
CASRLQEKETQYF
TGTGCCAGCAGATTACAGGAGAAAGAGACCCAGTACTTC
>NA|TRBV30|TRBJ1-3|once
CAWGAWTAGNTIYF
TGTGCCTGGGGTGCGTGGACAGCTGGAAACACCATATATTTT
>TRBD2|TRBV5-1|TRBJ2-2|NA
CASRPTGGELGGELFF
TGCGCCAGCAGACCGACCGGGGGGGAGCTGGGCGGGGAGCTGTTTTTT
>NA|TRBV7-9|TRBJ2-5|NA
CASSAEVGTQYF
TGTGCCAGCAGCGCCGAGGTGGGGACCCAGTACTTC
>TRBD2|TRBV6-5|TRBJ2-7|NA
CASSLGGGRSYEQYF
TGTGCCAGCAGCTTAGGAGGCGGGAGGTCCTACGAGCAGTACTTC
>NA|TRBV19|TRBJ1-3|NA
CASSTGTKRNTIYF
TGTGCCAGTAGTACGGGGACAAAAAGAAACACCATATATTTT